Listed here are 19 T cell receptor beta chains from one sample, sequenced in a study of metastatic and nonmetastatic thyroid tumors. TCRdb re-analyzed the PCR reads using MiXCR. The sample has 40,000 or so clones, about a sixth seen once. Treatment of any kind had been given to no patient before thyroid surgery. The sequenced sample was tumor tissue. These receptors were collected from a female donor with papillary thyroid cancer or a benign thyroid nodule (not recorded which). Some clones in this sample may be carry-over from other donors' samples.

This clone turned up a few times. At one of its ends the junction is not consistent with the germline gene, which may arise from a read error. This chain links TRBV12-3 or TRBV12-4 with TRBJ2-3; 13 bases are shared with TRBD2. The CDR3 sequence is 16 residues long. The CDR3 loop is CASVGGLAGSIDTQYF. The CDR3, as DNA: TGTGCCAGCGTCGGGGGACTAGCGGGAAGCATAGATACGCAGTATTTT.

This clone was counted at least ten times. This chain joins TRBV3-1 and TRBJ1-4, with TRBD1 matching over 8 bases. Per the germline V gene, CDR1 is LGHDT and CDR2 is YNNKEL (reference sequence). V lost 5 bases and J lost 7; bases outside the gene matches: 12. This CDR3 is built from 16 residues. CDR3 DNA: TGTGCCAGCAGCTCAAGATCTGGGACAGGTCGTGAAAAACTGTTTTTT. Its protein product is CASSSRSGTGREKLFF.

This clone was recorded many times. The chain employs TRBV24-1 and TRBJ2-2; no firm D call. V lost 6 bases to trimming and J lost 1 base, with 8 bases between them. This CDR3 comprises 14 residues. The V gene's germline CDR1 is KGHDR and CDR2 SFDVKD. The CDR3: CATSSRKNTGELFF. Here the CDR3 DNA reads TGTGCCACCAGTTCTAGAAAGAACACCGGGGAGCTGTTTTTT.

This clone was counted at least ten times. The chain links TRBV6-1 to TRBJ2-3, with 9 bases identical to TRBD2. J was trimmed by 0 bases and V by 8 bases; bases with no gene match: 12. Germline CDR1 MNHNS, CDR2 SASEGT. The CDR3 spans 17 residues. CDR3: CASRGASGRLSTDTQYF. As DNA, the CDR3 is TGTGCCAGCCGAGGAGCGAGCGGGAGGCTTAGCACAGATACGCAGTATTTT.

The chain is built from TRBV20-1 and TRBJ1-1; D is possibly TRBD1 (6 bases). The CDR3 runs to 13 residues. CDR1 DFQATT and CDR2 SNEGSKA come from the germline V gene (reference sequence). V was shortened by 6 bases and J by 2 bases, with 13 bases between the two germline ends. The DNA of the CDR3 is TGCAGTGCACCGGGACATCATAACACTGAAGCTTTCTTT. This sequence encodes CSAPGHHNTEAFF.

This clone came up many times. The rearrangement links TRBV20-1 to TRBJ1-2, with D hard to call. Germline assignment: CDR1 DFQATT and CDR2 SNEGSKA (reference sequence). The germline V and J ends were trimmed by 6 bases and 0 bases, with 14 bases remaining between them. This CDR3 region has 14 residues. The chain's CDR3 is CSAARGSTNYGYTF. CDR3 DNA: TGCAGTGCCGCCCGAGGGAGTACTAACTATGGCTACACCTTC.

The J gene is TRBJ2-7, the V gene TRBV7-8; a weak D match, TRBD2 (6 bases). This CDR3 region has 17 residues. Germline loops: CDR1 SGHVS, CDR2 FQNEAQ. The V and J ends lost 3 bases and 4 bases respectively, with 22 bases between them. Here the CDR3 DNA reads TGTGCCAGCAGCTTTCACCCACGGACTATCAGTTTATACGAGCAGTACTTC. This gives the protein CASSFHPRTISLYEQYF.

The chain has TRBV20-1 and TRBJ2-5, with 10 positions matching TRBD2. The V gene's germline CDR1 is DFQATT and CDR2 SNEGSKA (reference sequence). V was pared by 2 bases and J by 10 bases, with 16 bases of the junction left unmatched. The CDR3 length is 16 residues. The CDR3 DNA follows: TGCAGTGCTAGAAAGGGGGCTAGCGGGAGTCAGGGGATCCAGTACTTC. Translated, it gives CSARKGASGSQGIQYF.

The J gene is TRBJ1-5, the V gene TRBV12-3 or TRBV12-4, with 7 nucleotides matching TRBD1. The CDR3 spans 15 residues. With V trimmed by 10 bases and J by 4 bases, 13 bases remained unmatched. This CDR3 reads CANSISGGGNQPQHF. Here the CDR3 DNA reads TGTGCCAACAGCATATCAGGGGGTGGGAATCAGCCCCAGCATTTT.

This clone has ten or more counts. V is TRBV12-3 or TRBV12-4 and J is TRBJ1-1, with 8 bases aligning to TRBD1. The trim removed 6 bases at V and 0 bases at J, leaving 6 bases unmatched. The CDR3 length is 15 residues. The CDR3 loop is CASSPRQGLNTEAFF. The CDR3 region has the DNA TGTGCCAGCAGCCCGAGACAGGGGTTGAACACTGAAGCTTTCTTT.

The rearrangement links TRBV5-6 to TRBJ2-5; the match to TRBD2 covers 9 bases. CDR3 length: 16 amino acids. V gave up 1 base and J gave up 6 bases; unmatched junction bases: 10. From germline, CDR1 is SGHDT and CDR2 YYEEEE. The CDR3 region is CASSLFSTSGWQTQYF. The CDR3 region has the DNA TGTGCCAGCAGCTTGTTTTCCACTAGCGGGTGGCAGACCCAGTACTTC.

This clone was recorded many times. The J gene is TRBJ2-5, the V gene TRBV12-3 or TRBV12-4; perhaps TRBD1 as D (5 bases). The CDR3 sequence is 14 residues long. V lost 2 bases to trimming and J lost 5 bases, with 12 bases between them. CDR3 coding DNA: TGTGCCAGCAGTTTACTGCAGGGTAGGGAGACCCAGTACTTC. It translates to CASSLLQGRETQYF.

This clone was counted once. A much larger clone lies one base from this, so it may be a read error. The CDR3, as DNA: TGTGCCGGCAGCCTGGACGGAGCCAAAAACATTCAGTACTTC. Encoded protein: CAGSLDGAKNIQYF. This rearrangement joins TRBV5-5 to TRBJ2-4; unclear D gene. CDR3 length: 14 residues. Germline lookup yields CDR1 SGHKS and CDR2 YYEKEE (reference sequence).

Points on this clone: A much larger clone lies a single base off, so this may be a read error. The rearrangement joins TRBV12-5 to TRBJ1-1; 9 positions match TRBD1. CDR3 length equals 12 residues. Trimming took 4 bases from V and 7 from J; bases not matched to a gene: 1. Germline CDR1 LGHNT, CDR2 FRNRAP. CDR3 coding DNA: TGTGCTAGTGGTTCGGGACAGGGTGAAGCTTTCTTT. This gives the protein CASGSGQGEAFF.

This clone showed up many times. The V gene is TRBV11-2, the J gene TRBJ2-3, with D unclear. Germline-derived CDR1 and CDR2 are SGHAT and FQNNGV. The length of the CDR3 is 14 residues. Trimming took off 3 bases at V and 7 bases at J, with 14 bases between the two ends. In DNA form, the CDR3 reads TGTGCCAGCAGCTTCAGTCTTTCCTCCCATACGCAGTATTTT. Amino acids: CASSFSLSSHTQYF.

There are many counts of this clone. The chain employs TRBV6-1 and TRBJ1-5; D is possibly TRBD1 (5 bases). This CDR3 region has 13 residues. CDR1 MNHNS and CDR2 SASEGT come from the germline V gene. V was cut by 5 bases and J by 10 bases, with 15 bases left in between. CDR3 residues: CASSRDLRGPQHF. CDR3 coding DNA: TGTGCCAGCAGTAGGGACCTCCGGGGCCCCCAGCATTTT.

On this clone itself: A single base separates this from a much larger clone, so it may be a read error. This chain joins TRBV4-2 and TRBJ2-5; TRBD1 matches at 7 bases. V was pared by 2 bases and J by 3 bases, with 9 bases of the junction left unmatched. Germline V gene data show CDR1 as LGHNA and CDR2 as YNFKEQ. The CDR3 extends over 16 amino acids. CDR3 sequence reads: CASSQRSRTGEETQYF. CDR3 nucleotides: TGTGCCAGCAGCCAACGATCCAGGACAGGCGAAGAGACCCAGTACTTC.

This clone came up many times. The chain uses TRBV4-1 and TRBJ1-2, with D possibly being TRBD1 (5 bases). This CDR3 spans 16 amino acids. CDR1 is MGHRA, CDR2 YSYEKL, per germline. Trimming took 3 bases from V and 4 from J, leaving 18 bases between them. The chain's CDR3 is CASSQWGRNLSYGYTF. The CDR3, as DNA: TGCGCCAGCAGCCAGTGGGGACGGAATCTTTCCTATGGCTACACCTTC.

This clone was counted a few times. Being one base from a much bigger clone, this may be a read error. The V gene is TRBV10-3, the J gene TRBJ1-4; D perhaps matches TRBD1 (6 bases). This CDR3 is built from 14 residues. Germline values: CDR1 ENHRY, CDR2 SYGVKD. The DNA of the CDR3 is TGTGCCATCAGTGATTCCAGGGGAAATGAAGAACTGTTTTTT. Protein: CAISDSRGNEELFF.